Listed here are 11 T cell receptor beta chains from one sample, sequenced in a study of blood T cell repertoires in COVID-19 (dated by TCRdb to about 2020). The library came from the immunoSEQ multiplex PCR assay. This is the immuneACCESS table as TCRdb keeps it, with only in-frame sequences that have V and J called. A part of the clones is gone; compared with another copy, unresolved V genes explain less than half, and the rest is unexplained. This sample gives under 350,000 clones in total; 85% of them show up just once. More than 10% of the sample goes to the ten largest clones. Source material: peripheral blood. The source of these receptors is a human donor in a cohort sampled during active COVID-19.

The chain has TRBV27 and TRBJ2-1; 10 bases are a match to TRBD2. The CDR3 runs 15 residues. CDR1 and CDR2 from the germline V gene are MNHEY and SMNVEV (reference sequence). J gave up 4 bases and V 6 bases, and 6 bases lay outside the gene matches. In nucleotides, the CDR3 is TGTGCCAGCAGACGGACTAGCGGAACATACAATGAGCAGTTCTTC. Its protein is CASRRTSGTYNEQFF.

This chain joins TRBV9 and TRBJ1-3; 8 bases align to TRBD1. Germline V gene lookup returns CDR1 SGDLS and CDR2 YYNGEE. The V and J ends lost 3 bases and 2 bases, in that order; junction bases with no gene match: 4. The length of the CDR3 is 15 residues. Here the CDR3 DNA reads TGTGCCAGCAGCGCTTCGGACAGGGCTGGAAACACCATATATTTT. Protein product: CASSASDRAGNTIYF.

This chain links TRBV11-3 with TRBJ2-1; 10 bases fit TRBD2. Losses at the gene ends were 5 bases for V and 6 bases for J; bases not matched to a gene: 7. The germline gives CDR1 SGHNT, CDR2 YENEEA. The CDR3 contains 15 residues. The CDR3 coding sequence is TGTGCCAGCAGCCGAGCGGGAGGGCCAGGCAATGAGCAGTTCTTC. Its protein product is CASSRAGGPGNEQFF.

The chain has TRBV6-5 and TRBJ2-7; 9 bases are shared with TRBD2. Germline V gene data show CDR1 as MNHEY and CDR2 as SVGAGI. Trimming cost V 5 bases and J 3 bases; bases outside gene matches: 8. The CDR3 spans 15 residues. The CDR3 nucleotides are TGTGCCAGCAGTAGGACTAGCGAGTCTTTCTACGAGCAGTACTTC. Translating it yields CASSRTSESFYEQYF.

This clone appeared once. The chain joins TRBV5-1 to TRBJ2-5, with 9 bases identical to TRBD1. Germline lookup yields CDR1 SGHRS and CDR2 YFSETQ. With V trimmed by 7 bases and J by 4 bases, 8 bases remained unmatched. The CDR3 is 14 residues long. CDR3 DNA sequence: TGCGCCAGCGCTGGACAGGGGTTGTTAGAGACCCAGTACTTC. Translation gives CASAGQGLLETQYF.

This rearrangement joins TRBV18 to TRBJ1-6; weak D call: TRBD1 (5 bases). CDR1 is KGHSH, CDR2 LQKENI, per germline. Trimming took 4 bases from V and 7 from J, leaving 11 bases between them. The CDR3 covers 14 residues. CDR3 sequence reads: CASSQGLLNSPLHF. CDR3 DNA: TGTGCCAGCTCACAGGGGTTACTCAATTCACCCCTCCACTTT.

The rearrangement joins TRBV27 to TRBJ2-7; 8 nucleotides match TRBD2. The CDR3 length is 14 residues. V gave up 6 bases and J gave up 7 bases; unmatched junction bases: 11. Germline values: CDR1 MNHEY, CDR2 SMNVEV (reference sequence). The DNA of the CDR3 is TGTGCCAGCAGACGGGAGGGCGATAATCGAGAGCAGTACTTC. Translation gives CASRREGDNREQYF.

In DNA, the CDR3 is TGTGCCATCAGCCATCCGGGACTAAATGAGCAGTTCTTC. This encodes CAISHPGLNEQFF. The chain couples TRBV10-3 to TRBJ2-1, with 7 nucleotides matching TRBD2. CDR1 is ENHRY, CDR2 SYGVKD, per germline. This CDR3 has 13 residues. The J segment lost 7 bases and the V segment lost 6 bases, leaving 6 bases of the junction unmatched.

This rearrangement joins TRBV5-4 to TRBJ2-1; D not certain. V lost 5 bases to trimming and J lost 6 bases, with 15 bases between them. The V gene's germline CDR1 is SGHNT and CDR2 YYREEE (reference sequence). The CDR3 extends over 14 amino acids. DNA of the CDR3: TGTGCCAGCAGTACAGATTTCGTTACCAATGAGCAGTTCTTC. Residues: CASSTDFVTNEQFF. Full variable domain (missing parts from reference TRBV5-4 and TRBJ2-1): ETGVTQSPTHLIKTRGQQVTLRCSSQSGHNTVSWYQQALGQGPQFIFQYYREEENGRGNFPPRFSGLQFPNYSSELNVNALELDDSALYLCASSTDFVTNEQFFGPGTRLTVL.

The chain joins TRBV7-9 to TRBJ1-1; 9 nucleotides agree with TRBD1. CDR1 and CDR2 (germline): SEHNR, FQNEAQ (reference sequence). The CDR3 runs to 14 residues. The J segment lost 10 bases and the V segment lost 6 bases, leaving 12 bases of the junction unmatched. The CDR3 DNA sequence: TGTGCCAGCAGGCTTGGACAGGGGTTATCGGTAGCTTTCTTT. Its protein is CASRLGQGLSVAFF.

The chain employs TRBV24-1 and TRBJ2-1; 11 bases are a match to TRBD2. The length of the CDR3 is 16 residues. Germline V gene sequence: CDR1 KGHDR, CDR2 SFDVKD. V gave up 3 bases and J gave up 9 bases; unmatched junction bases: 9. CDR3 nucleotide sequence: TGTGCCACCAGTGATGTGACTAGCGGGAACCGGGCTGAGCAGTTCTTC. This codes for CATSDVTSGNRAEQFF.